This TCR beta chain was captured in a study of T cell repertoires in cytomegalovirus infection. The wider study: Selection of CMV epitopes for the study included recently identified HLA-C-restricted and well-studied HLA-B-restricted ones. CMV infection plus the matching HLA type was flagged by public TCR beta signatures. Study-wide results and limits: Cumulative frequency (of public TCR beta family members) identified carriers of CMV plus the relevant HLA. HLA-C-restricted TCR beta clonotypes specific for CMV led the ex vivo response.

This CDR3 region has 17 residues. Germline assignment: CDR1 DFQATT and CDR2 SNEGSKA (reference sequence). V was cut by 3 bases and J by 1 base, with 19 bases left in between. TCRdb recomputed calls from the reads with MiXCR, one row per CDR3 protein. In the table there are around 800,000 distinct CDR3 sequences, 32% of which are singletons. This clonotype was observed once. What it recognizes is unknown. The clonotype was recovered from a human donor in good health (CMV status not recorded). Some clones in this sample may be carry-over from other donors' samples. Specimen: cultured CD8+ T cells from PBMCs, collected from culture after CMV antigen stimulation. The rearrangement uses TRBV20-1 and TRBJ1-5; a possible D gene is TRBD1 (5 bases). The CDR3 spells CSARDIEGMRSNQPQHF. CDR3 nucleotide sequence: TGCAGTGCTAGGGACATAGAGGGCATGAGGAGCAATCAGCCCCAGCATTTT.